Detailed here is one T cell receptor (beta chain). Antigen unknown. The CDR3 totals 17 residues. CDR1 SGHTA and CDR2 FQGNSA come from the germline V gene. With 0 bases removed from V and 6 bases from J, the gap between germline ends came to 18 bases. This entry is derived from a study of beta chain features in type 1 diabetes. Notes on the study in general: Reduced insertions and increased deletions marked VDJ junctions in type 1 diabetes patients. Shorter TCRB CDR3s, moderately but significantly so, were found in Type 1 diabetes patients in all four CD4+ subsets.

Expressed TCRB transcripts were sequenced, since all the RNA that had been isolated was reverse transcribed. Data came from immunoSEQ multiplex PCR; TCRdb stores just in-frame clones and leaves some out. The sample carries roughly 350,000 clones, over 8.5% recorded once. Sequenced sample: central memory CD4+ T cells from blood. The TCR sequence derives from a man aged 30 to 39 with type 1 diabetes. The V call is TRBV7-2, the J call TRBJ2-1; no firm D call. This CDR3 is CASSLAYRPAEGNEQFF. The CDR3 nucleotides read TGTGCCAGCAGCTTAGCATATAGGCCAGCCGAAGGCAATGAGCAGTTCTTC.